One sample yielded the 10 T cell receptor beta chains listed below, sequenced in a study of CD8 T cells in Susac syndrome. Random hexamers served to reverse transcribe roughly 0.5 to 1 ug RNA. TCRdb independently ran MiXCR on the immunoSEQ multiplex PCR reads; one entry per CDR3 protein. The sample holds about 200,000 distinct CDR3 sequences, nearly 95% seen once. Sequencing used CD4+ T cells from PBMCs. The receptors were gathered from a human donor with multiple sclerosis.

The chain carries TRBV27 and TRBJ1-5, with D unclear. Germline V CDR1 and CDR2: MNHEY, SMNVEV (reference sequence). The V gene lost 5 bases and the J gene lost 2 bases, with 22 bases spanning the gap. This CDR3 is 18 amino acids long. The DNA of the CDR3 is TGTGCCAGCAGTATTCGACGGCCTGGGTCCCATGGCAATCAGCCCCAGCATTTT. It codes for CASSIRRPGSHGNQPQHF.

The V gene is TRBV20-1, the J gene TRBJ1-6; no definite D call. Germline V CDR1 and CDR2: DFQATT, SNEGSKA (reference sequence). There are 12 residues in the CDR3. Trimming left V 5 bases short and J 1 base short, with 3 bases between. CDR3 residues: CSAGSYNSPLHF. In DNA form, the CDR3 reads TGCAGTGCTGGGTCCTATAATTCACCCCTCCACTTT.

This chain links TRBV30 with TRBJ2-5; tentatively, D is TRBD1 (5 bases). The ends were cut back, 0 bases at V and 4 bases at J, with 9 bases in the middle. Germline CDR1 reads GTSNPN; CDR2 reads SVGIG (reference sequence). CDR3 length: 13 residues. The CDR3 is CAWSVNRRETQYF. For the CDR3, the DNA is TGTGCCTGGAGTGTAAACAGGAGAGAGACCCAGTACTTC.

The chain recombines TRBV3-1 with TRBJ2-1; weak D call: TRBD1 (5 bases). The CDR3 covers 18 residues. V dropped 1 base and J dropped 4 bases, with 20 bases sitting between them. Germline V CDR1 and CDR2: LGHDT, YNNKEL (reference sequence). For the CDR3, the DNA is TGTGCCAGCAGCCAAGCAAGGGTGGGGCCCGGTTTATACAATGAGCAGTTCTTC. This sequence encodes CASSQARVGPGLYNEQFF.

This chain uses TRBV2 with TRBJ1-6; possibly TRBD1 for D (6 bases). The V end was cut by 1 base, the J end by 8 bases, with 9 bases between. Looked up from germline, CDR1 is SNHLY and CDR2 is FYNNEI. This CDR3 comprises 14 residues. CDR3 residues: CASSEGGGYSPLHF. CDR3 sequence (DNA): TGTGCCAGCAGTGAAGGAGGGGGGTATTCACCCCTCCACTTT.

This clonotype was found once. The rearrangement joins TRBV6-1 to TRBJ2-6; TRBD2 might be the D (6 bases). The V and J ends lost 6 bases and 0 bases respectively, with 12 bases between them. Germline V gene data show CDR1 as MNHNS and CDR2 as SASEGT. The length of the CDR3 is 16 residues. CDR3 in DNA: TGTGCCAGCAGCGCGGGACGCTTCTCTGGGGCCAACGTCCTGACTTTC. As protein: CASSAGRFSGANVLTF.

The V gene is TRBV9, the J gene TRBJ1-2; no clear D. CDR1 and CDR2 from the germline V gene are SGDLS and YYNGEE. Trimming removed 0 bases from V and 2 bases from J, with 8 bases in between. There are 14 residues in the CDR3. CDR3 nucleotides: TGTGCCAGCAGCGTAGGTGGGCTCAACTATGGCTACACCTTC. Translated, it gives CASSVGGLNYGYTF.

CDR3 amino acids: CASSQVNRQRKAFF. CDR3 nucleotide sequence: TGTGCCAGCAGCCAAGTGAACAGGCAGAGGAAAGCTTTCTTT. This chain connects TRBV3-1 to TRBJ1-1, with TRBD1 as a possible D gene (5 bases). V lost 1 base to trimming and J lost 9 bases, with 15 bases between them. Germline assignment: CDR1 LGHDT and CDR2 YNNKEL (reference sequence). The length of the CDR3 is 14 residues.

The genes are TRBV23-1 and TRBJ2-3; D gene uncertain. TRBV23-1 is designated an ORF whose function remains uncertain. V gave up 0 bases and J gave up 8 bases, with 9 bases separating them. This CDR3 comprises 13 residues. CDR3 sequence: CASSQSGNATQYF. The DNA for the CDR3 is TGCGCCAGCAGTCAATCCGGCAATGCTACGCAGTATTTT.

CDR3: CATSDLRRGNEQFF. CDR3 nucleotide sequence: TGTGCCACCAGTGATTTGCGCAGGGGCAATGAGCAGTTCTTC. J is TRBJ2-1 and V is TRBV24-1, with D perhaps TRBD1 (6 bases). The CDR3 has 14 amino acids. Germline V gene data show CDR1 as KGHDR and CDR2 as SFDVKD. The V end lost 0 bases, the J end lost 6 bases, and 8 bases lay between the germline ends.